This T cell receptor beta chain was observed in a study of T-cell memory formation after mild COVID-19. Whole-study results and caveats: Pre-infection memory harbored some responding clones, suggesting cross-reactive memory joined.

Employing constant-segment primers, 5'RACE generated TCR alpha and TCR beta cDNA libraries bearing sample barcodes and UMIs. TCRdb analysed the 5' RACE reads with MiXCR anew, one entry per CDR3 protein. The profile covers a few hundred thousand distinct CDR3 sequences, with roughly 21% appearing a single time and about 8.7% taken by the ten largest. Germline-derived CDR1 and CDR2 are SGHTA and FQGNSA. The CDR3 loop spans 16 amino acids. Deletions cut 4 bases from V and 5 bases from J, with 17 bases between. Turning to this clonotype: Its antigen is unidentified.

This clonotype was sampled from an adult woman who had mild COVID-19 (a few samples of this study predate the infection). Cell type and time point are not known. Sequenced: PBMCs or a T cell subset sorted from them (not recorded which). The chain has TRBV7-2 and TRBJ2-2; D remains ambiguous. The CDR3 DNA is TGTGCCAGCAGCTCTGCCCCCGGGCCGGTTACCGGGGAGCTGTTTTTT. Amino acid sequence: CASSSAPGPVTGELFF.